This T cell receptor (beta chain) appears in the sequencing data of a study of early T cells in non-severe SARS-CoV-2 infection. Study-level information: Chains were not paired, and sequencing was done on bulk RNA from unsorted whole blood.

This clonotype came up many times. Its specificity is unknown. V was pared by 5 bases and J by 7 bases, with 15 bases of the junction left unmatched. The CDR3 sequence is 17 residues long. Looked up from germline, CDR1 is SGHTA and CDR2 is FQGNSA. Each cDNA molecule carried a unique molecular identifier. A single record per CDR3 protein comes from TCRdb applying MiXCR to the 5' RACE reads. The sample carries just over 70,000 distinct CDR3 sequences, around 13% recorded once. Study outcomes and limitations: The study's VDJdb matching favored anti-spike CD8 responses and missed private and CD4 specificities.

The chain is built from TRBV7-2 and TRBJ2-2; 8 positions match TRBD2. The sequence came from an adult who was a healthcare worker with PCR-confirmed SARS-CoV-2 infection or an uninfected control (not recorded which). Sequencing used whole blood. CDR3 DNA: TGTGCCAGCAGCCCACACCTCCCCCGGGAGGGCCTCGGGGAGCTGTTTTTT. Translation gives CASSPHLPREGLGELFF. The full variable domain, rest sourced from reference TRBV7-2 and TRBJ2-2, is GAGVSQSPSNKVTEKGKDVELRCDPISGHTALYWYRQSLGQGLEFLIYFQGNSAPDKSGLPSDRFSAERTGGSVSTLTIQRTQQEDSAVYLCASSPHLPREGLGELFFGEGSRLTVL.